A selection of T cell receptor beta chains follows, all from one sample in a study of blood T cell repertoires in COVID-19. Method: immunoSEQ multiplex PCR; TCRdb's copy keeps in-frame clones and lacks some. Here the sample spans tens of thousands of clones, over 65% being singletons. Material for sequencing was peripheral blood. These receptor sequences come from a man in his 70s with acute or convalescent COVID-19. The CDR3 runs from the conserved cysteine through the conserved F or W. The D gene is left open where the match is weak.

d_gene	v_gene	j_gene	CDR3aa
TRBD1	TRBV2	TRBJ1-2	CASSEEDRDNYGYTF
-	TRBV11-2	TRBJ2-7	CASSLGQGAYEQYF
-	TRBV28	TRBJ2-7	CASSSPSPPSYEQYF
TRBD1	TRBV18	TRBJ1-3	CASSSLRGQDSGNTIYF
TRBD1	TRBV7-2	TRBJ1-4	CASSVQGATNEKLFF
-	TRBV12-3/TRBV12-4	TRBJ1-1	CASSLGLRAFF
TRBD2	TRBV24-1	TRBJ2-2	CATRLAGADTGELFF
-	TRBV27	TRBJ2-7	CASSLQGSHLDEQYF
TRBD2	TRBV27	TRBJ2-1	CASTSTSGTYNEQFF
TRBD2	TRBV9	TRBJ2-1	CATSRTSGITGEQFF
TRBD2	TRBV28	TRBJ2-5	CASSFVGGDETQYF
TRBD1	TRBV15	TRBJ2-3	CATSNLLLDRASTDTQYF
-	TRBV13	TRBJ1-1	CASSLYSSVMNTEAFF
-	TRBV30	TRBJ1-4	CAWSRTGVNEKLFF
TRBD1	TRBV7-2	TRBJ1-1	CASSLAGRGQTEAFF
TRBD2	TRBV6-5	TRBJ2-5	CASSLTSGGKETQYF
-	TRBV5-4	TRBJ1-1	CASSWRQVNTEAFF
-	TRBV6-2/TRBV6-3	TRBJ1-4	CASSYAQINEKLFF
TRBD2	TRBV19	TRBJ2-5	CASRRRGGVQETQYF
-	TRBV21-1	TRBJ2-6	CASSSRDRVSGANVLTF
TRBD1	TRBV12-5	TRBJ1-5	CASVTSTGISNQPQHF
-	TRBV9	TRBJ1-1	CASSVAQATNTEAFF
TRBD1	TRBV19	TRBJ2-5	CASEGQEETQYF
-	TRBV29-1	TRBJ1-2	CSVEDRRGRANYGYTF
-	TRBV11-2	TRBJ1-5	CASSFGGSNQPQHF
-	TRBV2	TRBJ2-1	CASSDQSMDEQFF
-	TRBV19	TRBJ1-1	CASRRVQGGTEAFF
-	TRBV18	TRBJ2-1	CASSPPSGKYNEQFF
-	TRBV6-6	TRBJ1-2	CASSTEGPRDGYTF